Below, 7 T cell receptor beta chains from the same sample are listed, as sequenced in a study of control samples from healthy donors and cancer patients. Profiling relied on immunoSEQ multiplex PCR, and the TCRdb table lists in-frame clones only, not all of them. Of roughly 200,000 clones listed, about 93% were seen once; the top ten hold more than 1.1%. The sequenced sample consisted of blood. Source of these receptors: a man aged 18-30 years in good health.

This chain links TRBV19 with TRBJ1-4, with 9 bases aligning to TRBD1. Germline lookup yields CDR1 LNHDA and CDR2 SQIVND (reference sequence). Trimming took 4 bases from V and 7 from J; bases not matched to a gene: 7. The CDR3 sequence is 15 residues long. The CDR3 DNA is TGTGCCAGTAGTACCTTGACAGGGGGTGGTGAAAAACTGTTTTTT. Protein sequence: CASSTLTGGGEKLFF.

V gene TRBV4-1 combines with J gene TRBJ1-1; TRBD1 agrees at 9 bases. After removal of 0 bases from V and 1 base from J, the junction contained 6 bases not matched to a gene. The CDR3 has 17 residues. CDR1 is MGHRA and CDR2 is YSYEKL in the germline V gene. CDR3 in DNA: TGCGCCAGCAGCCAAGACCCTGGGACAGGGACGAACACTGAAGCTTTCTTT. It translates to CASSQDPGTGTNTEAFF.

The CDR3 region has the DNA TGTGCCAGCACCCCCGGGACAGGGGGCTACGAGCAGTACTTC. It encodes CASTPGTGGYEQYF. The V gene is TRBV6-5, the J gene TRBJ2-7; TRBD1 matches 11 bases. Per germline, CDR1 MNHEY and CDR2 SVGAGI. The trim removed 7 bases at V and 3 bases at J, leaving 5 bases unmatched. CDR3 length: 14 amino acids.

V usage is TRBV2 and J usage is TRBJ2-3; no clear D. The CDR3 length is 13 residues. Trimming left V 4 bases short and J 1 base short, with 6 bases between. Germline-derived CDR1 and CDR2 are SNHLY and FYNNEI. The CDR3 is CASSGRGTDTQYF. The CDR3 coding sequence is TGTGCCAGCAGTGGACGGGGCACAGATACGCAGTATTTT.

The CDR3 here is CASQVRVGTEAFF. Here the CDR3 DNA reads TGTGCCAGCCAAGTAAGGGTAGGGACTGAAGCTTTCTTT. The V call is TRBV2, the J call TRBJ1-1, with D hard to call. The germline CDR1 and CDR2 sequences are SNHLY and FYNNEI. The CDR3 is 13 amino acids. Trimming took off 8 bases at V and 5 bases at J, with 15 bases between the two ends.

This chain joins TRBV2 and TRBJ1-1; no clear D. The CDR3 sequence is 13 residues long. V lost 7 bases and J lost 1, with 10 bases in between. Germline values: CDR1 SNHLY, CDR2 FYNNEI. CDR3 DNA: TGTGCCAGCACTTCAGGAGCGAACACTGAAGCTTTCTTT. Amino acids: CASTSGANTEAFF.

Notes on this clone: Other DNA sequences of this sample code for an identical CDR3. The CDR3 loop is CASSLNRAYEQYF. For the CDR3, the DNA is TGTGCCAGCAGCTTGAACAGGGCCTACGAGCAGTACTTC. V gene TRBV5-6 combines with J gene TRBJ2-7; maybe TRBD1 (6 bases). CDR1 and CDR2 from the germline V gene are SGHDT and YYEEEE. Trimming shortened V by 1 base and J by 2 bases, and 7 bases separated the two germline ends. CDR3 length: 13 amino acids.